This T cell receptor (beta chain) was found in a study of preoperative IRX-2 immunotherapy in early breast cancer. Per the germline V gene, CDR1 is SGHAT and CDR2 is FQDESV (reference sequence). The CDR3 is 16 amino acids. V lost 6 bases and J 3 bases, leaving 21 bases between the germline ends. As to treatment: preoperative locoregional IRX-2 cytokine immunotherapy. Patients received preoperative, locoregional IRX-2 cytokine immunotherapy in a phase Ib study. Generated by immunoSEQ multiplex PCR, the TCRdb table keeps only in-frame clones and is missing some. Of roughly 5,300 clones detected, 73% appear once; the ten largest clones hold about 15%.

The source material was tumor tissue, sampled before IRX-2 immunotherapy. The rearrangement links TRBV11-1 to TRBJ2-7; D might be TRBD1 or TRBD2, each matching 5 bases. The sequence derives from a human donor with breast cancer. The CDR3 loop is CASRADGASLHYEQYF. The CDR3 nucleotides are TGTGCCAGCAGAGCAGACGGGGCCTCCCTTCACTACGAGCAGTACTTC.